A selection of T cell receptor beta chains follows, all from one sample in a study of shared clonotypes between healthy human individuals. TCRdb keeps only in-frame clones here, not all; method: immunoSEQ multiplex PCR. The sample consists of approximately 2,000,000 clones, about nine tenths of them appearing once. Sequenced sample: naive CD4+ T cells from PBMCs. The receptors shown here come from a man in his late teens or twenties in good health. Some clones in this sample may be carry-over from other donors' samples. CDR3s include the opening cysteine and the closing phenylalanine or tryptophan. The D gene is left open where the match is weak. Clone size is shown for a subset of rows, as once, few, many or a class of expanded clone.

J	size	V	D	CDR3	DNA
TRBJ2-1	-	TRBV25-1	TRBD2	CASSEGTSGPPGNEQFF	TGTGCCAGCAGTGAGGGGACTAGCGGGCCCCCTGGTAATGAGCAGTTCTTC
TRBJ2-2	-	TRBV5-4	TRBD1	CASSGTGTGNTGELFF	TGTGCCAGCAGCGGAACCGGGACAGGGAACACCGGGGAGCTGTTTTTT
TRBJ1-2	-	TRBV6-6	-	CASSYPPSYRSYGYTF	TGTGCCAGCAGTTACCCACCCTCATACAGGAGCTATGGCTACACCTTC
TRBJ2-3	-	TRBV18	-	CASSPFNTDTQYF	TGTGCCAGCTCACCATTTAACACAGATACGCAGTATTTT
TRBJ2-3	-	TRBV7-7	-	CASSPNPAGDTQYF	TGTGCCAGCAGCCCCAACCCAGCAGGGGATACGCAGTATTTT
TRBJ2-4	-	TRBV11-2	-	CASSANFMDIQYF	TGTGCCAGCAGCGCAAATTTCATGGACATTCAGTACTTC
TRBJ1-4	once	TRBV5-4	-	CASSLGPNEKLFF	TGTGCCAGCAGCTTGGGTCCTAATGAAAAACTGTTTTTT
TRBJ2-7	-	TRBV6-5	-	CASSFSGTTYEQYF	TGTGCCAGCAGTTTCTCCGGGACAACCTACGAGCAGTACTTC
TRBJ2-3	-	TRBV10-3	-	CAIAARVDTQYF	TGTGCCATCGCGGCCAGGGTAGATACGCAGTATTTT
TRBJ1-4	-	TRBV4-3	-	CASSQEPGVDNEKLFF	TGCGCCAGCAGCCAAGAACCGGGGGTCGATAATGAAAAACTGTTTTTT
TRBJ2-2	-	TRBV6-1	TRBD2	CASSRLAGDAGELFF	TGTGCCAGCAGTAGACTAGCGGGAGATGCCGGGGAGCTGTTTTTT
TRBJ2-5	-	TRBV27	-	CASSLNTGETQYF	TGTGCCAGCAGTTTAAATACGGGGGAGACCCAGTACTTC
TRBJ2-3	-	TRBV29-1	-	CSVESYRTGADTQYF	TGCAGCGTTGAATCGTACAGGACGGGGGCAGATACGCAGTATTTT